This section outlines one TCR beta chain sequence together with its context. This clone's antigen is unknown. No quality values exist for individual bases; no much larger clone is one base distant. These data come from a study of identifying expanded T cells in peripheral blood (dated by TCRdb to between 2018 and 2021). As for the study more broadly: Technical replicates were generated by sequencing separate aliquots of the same genomic DNA pool, and four replicates were compared pairwise.

No immune events, such as infections, were documented for the healthy donors during the collection period. Blood repertoires from healthy donors were used as a training cohort for calibrating time-dependent variance in a beta-binomial model of differential abundance of T-cell clones. There were around ten healthy donors in the training cohort, of whom 3 were female and 7 were male. An age range of about 29 to 65 years, with an average of roughly 45 years, was recorded for the donors. Obtained from a commercial supplier, whole blood was collected from each healthy donor at three time points set around 2 weeks apart. For immunosequencing, genomic DNA was extracted from whole blood that had not been sorted. The immunoSEQ Assay, which uses bias-controlled multiplex PCR amplification of genomic DNA, was used to profile TCRbeta CDR3 regions. The paper's processing steps were these. The absolute abundance of each unique TCRbeta CDR3 region was quantified after sequences were collapsed and filtered. Differential abundance was tested with a binomial (Fisher-equivalent) model and with a beta-binomial model adding time-dependent variance fitted from healthy donors. Clones with fewer than 5 combined templates were removed, and a clone was called differentially abundant if the clone's Benjamini-Hochberg FDR was below 0.01. Using the form v = (b*log(k)+a)^2, the beta-binomial variance was modeled as a function of the total template count across the two samples. TCRdb re-hosts the immuneACCESS table, in-frame sequences only. Its copies lack some clones; in the studies checked, an unresolved V gene accounts for under half of them, and the cause for the rest is not known. V, J and clone size were drawn from that table, and D and trimming were deduced from the DNA. The sample has some 72,000 clones on record, roughly nine tenths of them singletons. The ten largest clones represent 3% to 3.5% of the sample.

Summary of the overall study and its limitations: The authors expected that over much longer intervals, such as months to years, biological variance in healthy repertoires might increase even further. Between technical replicates the binomial model flagged about 1.2 differentially abundant clones, whereas over around 2 weeks the binomial model flagged about 16.4 and over approximately four weeks 19 to 20. Both the number of clones called differentially abundant and the false-positive rate were significantly reduced by the beta-binomial model across all healthy-donor time intervals. In all healthy donors, the variance in clone template counts between samples taken 2 to 3 weeks apart rose significantly as total template count increased.

Sequencing used blood. The sequence was collected from a person aged 18 to 69 in good health.

The base sequence is TGTGCCAGCAGCTTAGAAGGCGCCAATGAAGCTTTCTTT. Its translation is CASSLEGANEAFF. Here the chain combines TRBV7-9 and TRBJ1-1, with no reliable assignment of the D segment. V and J lose 1 base and 7 bases, and a span of 10 bases separates them. The CDR3 contains 13 residues, cysteine and phenylalanine counted. The entry retains the CDR3 DNA only, 39 bases that are in frame from base 1. CDR1 and CDR2, per the germline V gene (reference sequence), are SEHNR and FQNEAQ.